A single sample gave rise to the 28 T cell receptor beta chains below, sequenced in a study of blood T cell repertoires in COVID-19. Data came from immunoSEQ multiplex PCR; TCRdb stores just in-frame clones and leaves some out. In the table there are fewer than 250,000 clones, around 90% of which are singletons. Material for sequencing was PBMCs or T cells enriched from blood (not recorded which). Source of these receptors: a man aged 25-45 years who had been exposed to COVID-19.

The CDR3 DNA is TGCGCCAGCAGCTGGTCGGACAGGGCTGAAAAACTGTTTTTT. It is translated as CASSWSDRAEKLFF. This rearrangement joins TRBV5-1 to TRBJ1-4; TRBD1 agrees at 8 bases. The CDR3 is made up of 14 amino acids. V trimming: 3 bases; J trimming: 7 bases; junction bases outside the gene matches: 5. Germline V gene lookup returns CDR1 SGHRS and CDR2 YFSETQ.

The chain combines TRBV6-2 or TRBV6-3 with TRBJ1-5; TRBD1 matches 8 bases. Trimming removed 3 bases from V and 6 bases from J; junction bases left unmatched: 13. Germline assignment: CDR1 MNHEY and CDR2 SVGEGT. The CDR3 covers 17 residues. The CDR3 sequence: CASSYKAGQGGSQPQHF. In DNA, the CDR3 is TGTGCCAGCAGTTATAAGGCAGGACAGGGAGGAAGTCAGCCCCAGCATTTT.

This chain connects TRBV2 to TRBJ2-7; no clear D. The V end was cut by 9 bases, the J end by 3 bases, with 12 bases between. Germline V gene sequence: CDR1 SNHLY, CDR2 FYNNEI. This CDR3 is 12 amino acids long. CDR3 in amino acids: CASQESRYEQYF. CDR3 in DNA: TGTGCCAGTCAAGAGTCCCGCTACGAGCAGTACTTC.

This chain uses TRBV13 with TRBJ1-2, with TRBD1 matching over 7 bases. CDR1 and CDR2 from the germline V gene are PRHDT and FYEKMQ (reference sequence). V trimming: 5 bases; J trimming: 4 bases; junction bases outside the gene matches: 7. The CDR3 runs to 14 residues. In nucleotides, the CDR3 is TGTGCCAGCAGCCGGCCGGGACAGATCTATGGCTACACCTTC. It codes for CASSRPGQIYGYTF.

This clone was counted a few times. The chain uses TRBV11-2 and TRBJ1-2; maybe TRBD1 (6 bases). V lost 5 bases to trimming and J lost 8 bases, with 18 bases between them. The V gene's germline CDR1 is SGHAT and CDR2 FQNNGV. The CDR3 runs to 14 residues. CDR3 sequence (DNA): TGTGCCAGCAGCCAAGTGGGCACAGGGACGGGCTACACCTTC. Protein product: CASSQVGTGTGYTF.

The chain uses TRBV18 and TRBJ2-7; the D gene is possibly TRBD2 (6 bases). Deletions cut 6 bases from V and 7 bases from J, with 16 bases between. The CDR3 extends over 13 amino acids. The V gene's germline CDR1 is KGHSH and CDR2 LQKENI. In DNA, the CDR3 is TGTGCCAGCTCCCACGGGGACTTAGGAGAGCAGTACTTC. Protein product: CASSHGDLGEQYF.

The chain is built from TRBV18 and TRBJ1-4; TRBD1 might be the D (5 bases). The CDR3 extends over 17 amino acids. The ends were cut back, 2 bases at V and 0 bases at J, with 13 bases in the middle. Germline CDR1 and CDR2: KGHSH and LQKENI. CDR3 sequence: CASSPETAITTNEKLFF. CDR3 DNA sequence: TGTGCCAGCTCACCAGAGACAGCAATTACAACTAATGAAAAACTGTTTTTT. The full variable domain, in which reference TRBV18 and TRBJ1-4 provide the parts outside the CDR3, is NAGVMQNPRHLVRRRGQEARLRCSPMKGHSHVYWYRQLPEEGLKFMVYLQKENIIDESGMPKERFSAEFPKEGPSILRIQQVVRGDSAAYFCASSPETAITTNEKLFFGSGTQLSVL.

The chain combines TRBV3-1 (or the pseudogene TRBV3-2) with TRBJ2-5; 11 bases align to TRBD2. CDR1 is LGHDT, CDR2 YNNKEL, per germline (reference sequence). The V segment lost 3 bases and the J segment 1 base; nucleotides outside the gene matches: 1. This CDR3 contains 15 residues. The CDR3 region has the DNA TGTGCCAGCAGCCACCTAGCGGGGGGCCAAGAGACCCAGTACTTC. Protein sequence: CASSHLAGGQETQYF.

The CDR3 bases are TGTGCCAGCAGCTTAGAGGTTCTGGGGCTCGAGCAGTTCTTC. Translated, it gives CASSLEVLGLEQFF. The rearrangement links TRBV7-9 to TRBJ2-1, with D perhaps TRBD1 (5 bases). The CDR3 has 14 amino acids. The V gene's germline CDR1 is SEHNR and CDR2 FQNEAQ (reference sequence). The ends were cut back, 1 base at V and 10 bases at J, with 14 bases in the middle. Full variable domain (remainder filled in from reference TRBV7-9 and TRBJ2-1): DTGVSQNPRHKITKRGQNVTFRCDPISEHNRLYWYRQTLGQGPEFLTYFQNEAQLEKSRLLSDRFSAERPKGSFSTLEIQRTEQGDSAMYLCASSLEVLGLEQFFGPGTRLTVL.

A note on this clone: The junction does not match germline at one end; this may be a read error. The rearrangement links TRBV10-3 to TRBJ1-3, with D possibly TRBD1 on 5 matching bases. The CDR3 extends over 13 amino acids. Germline CDR1 ENHRY, CDR2 SYGVKD. The CDR3 coding sequence is TGTGCCATCACCAGGGATTTTGGAGACACCATATATTTT. Protein: CAITRDFGDTIYF.

The chain recombines TRBV4-3 with TRBJ2-7; 10 nucleotides align to TRBD1. CDR3 length: 15 residues. Germline-derived CDR1 and CDR2 are LGHNA and YSLEER. The junction had 4 bases not matched to a gene; V was cut back by 2 bases and J by 3 bases. CDR3 nucleotide sequence: TGCGCCAGCAGCCAATGGGACAGGGGAAACTACGAGCAGTACTTC. This translates into CASSQWDRGNYEQYF.

J is TRBJ2-1 and V is TRBV4-1, with TRBD2 identical over 9 bases. The V and J ends lost 4 bases and 4 bases, in that order; junction bases with no gene match: 5. CDR3 length: 15 residues. Per the germline V gene, CDR1 is MGHRA and CDR2 is YSYEKL. The CDR3 region has the DNA TGCGCCAGCAGCCCCGAGCGGGGGGCGTACAATGAGCAGTTCTTC. Its protein is CASSPERGAYNEQFF.

The rearrangement links TRBV5-1 to TRBJ1-5; D is unresolved. The CDR3 is made up of 13 amino acids. The V end was cut by 0 bases, the J end by 7 bases, with 8 bases between. Germline loops: CDR1 SGHRS, CDR2 YFSETQ. CDR3 in DNA: TGCGCCAGCAGCTTGGTGGAGGGACAGCCCCAGCATTTT. This gives the protein CASSLVEGQPQHF.

This chain joins TRBV3-1 (or the pseudogene TRBV3-2) and TRBJ1-4; 12 positions match TRBD1. The CDR3 consists of 17 residues. V was clipped by 3 bases and J by 7 bases; unmatched bases: 9. Germline assignment: CDR1 LGHDT and CDR2 YNNKEL (reference sequence). The CDR3 nucleotides read TGTGCCAGCAGCCAGTCCCGGGACAGGGGGCGAGGTGAAAAACTGTTTTTT. This codes for CASSQSRDRGRGEKLFF.

DNA for the CDR3: TGTGCCAGCAGTTTCCTTGGGGCTCACACAGATACGCAGTATTTT. Translation: CASSFLGAHTDTQYF. This chain links TRBV27 with TRBJ2-3, with D possibly being TRBD1 (5 bases). The germline gives CDR1 MNHEY, CDR2 SMNVEV (reference sequence). The germline V and J ends were trimmed by 3 bases and 2 bases, with 12 bases remaining between them. The CDR3 has 15 residues.

This chain connects TRBV3-1 (or the pseudogene TRBV3-2) to TRBJ2-2, with 9 bases identical to TRBD1. There are 16 residues in the CDR3. Germline-derived CDR1 and CDR2 are LGHDT and YNNKEL (reference sequence). With 1 base clipped from V and 4 bases from J, the junction kept 4 bases outside the gene matches. CDR3 sequence (DNA): TGTGCCAGCAGCCAAGCTAGACAGGGGGGCACCGGGGAGCTGTTTTTT. Translated: CASSQARQGGTGELFF.

The chain couples TRBV5-6 to TRBJ1-2; perhaps TRBD1 as D (5 bases). The CDR3 runs to 14 residues. V lost 1 base and J lost 6, with 13 bases in between. Germline V gives CDR1 SGHDT, CDR2 YYEEEE. The CDR3 is CASSLLRREDGYTF. CDR3 in DNA: TGTGCCAGCAGCTTGTTGCGCAGGGAAGATGGCTACACCTTC.

The chain uses TRBV6-6 and TRBJ1-1; D gene uncertain. The CDR3 totals 13 residues. Germline V lookup: CDR1 MNHNY, CDR2 SVGAGI (reference sequence). V was cut by 6 bases and J by 0 bases, with 8 bases left in between. The CDR3 DNA sequence: TGTGCCAGCAGAGAACTATTGAACACTGAAGCTTTCTTT. Translation gives CASRELLNTEAFF.

This chain uses TRBV19 with TRBJ1-5; D remains unclear. There are 16 residues in the CDR3. Germline assignment: CDR1 LNHDA and CDR2 SQIVND (reference sequence). V was shortened by 3 bases and J by 1 base, with 13 bases between the two germline ends. For the CDR3, the DNA is TGTGCCAGTAGTATGGGAGAAGGGATAAGCAATCAGCCCCAGCATTTT. It encodes CASSMGEGISNQPQHF. Variable domain in full (rest from reference TRBV19 and TRBJ1-5): DGGITQSPKYLFRKEGQNVTLSCEQNLNHDAMYWYRQDPGQGLRLIYYSQIVNDFQKGDIAEGYSVSREKKESFPLTVTSAQKNPTAFYLCASSMGEGISNQPQHFGDGTRLSIL.

This sequence joins TRBV6-5 and TRBJ1-1, with a tentative D call TRBD1 (6 bases). Per germline, CDR1 MNHEY and CDR2 SVGAGI. The CDR3 totals 14 residues. V was pared by 5 bases and J by 1 base, with 11 bases between. CDR3 in amino acids: CASSNPDRNTEAFF. CDR3 nucleotides: TGTGCCAGCAGTAACCCGGACAGGAACACTGAAGCTTTCTTT.

About this clone itself: The CDR3 does not end in the conserved phenylalanine or tryptophan, so this is likely a read error. The limits of the CDR3 on the DNA are not certain, so only TCRdb's listed CDR3 is given. The chain recombines TRBV21-1 with TRBJ2-7; the table's TRBD1 call for D was not verified on the DNA. TRBV21-1 is a pseudogene locus. The CDR3 comprises 11 residues, both ends counted. This CDR3 is CASSKGRDRGG.

The V call is TRBV9, the J call TRBJ1-2, with unresolved D. The CDR3 runs to 12 residues. Germline V CDR1 and CDR2: SGDLS, YYNGEE. V was clipped by 2 bases and J by 2 bases, with 4 bases between them. The CDR3 DNA reads TGTGCCAGCAGCGTGGAGAACTATGGCTACACCTTC. Translated: CASSVENYGYTF.

J is TRBJ1-3 and V is TRBV19; TRBD1 agrees at 9 bases. Germline V gene lookup returns CDR1 LNHDA and CDR2 SQIVND (reference sequence). CDR3 length equals 15 residues. J lost 0 bases, V lost 10 bases, and 7 bases had no gene match. In DNA form, the CDR3 reads TGTGCCACCGGACAGGGGATACTCTCTGGAAACACCATATATTTT. It encodes CATGQGILSGNTIYF.

The chain's CDR3 is CASSDLGDNTEAFF. The CDR3 region has the DNA TGTGCCAGCAGTGATCTAGGAGACAACACTGAAGCTTTCTTT. The chain recombines TRBV6-1 with TRBJ1-1; D not resolved. V lost 3 bases to trimming and J lost 2 bases, with 10 bases between them. Per the germline V gene, CDR1 is MNHNS and CDR2 is SASEGT. The CDR3 contains 14 residues.

The chain carries TRBV7-9 and TRBJ2-3, with 12 bases that match TRBD2. With V trimmed by 3 bases and J by 5 bases, 3 bases remained unmatched. The length of the CDR3 is 15 residues. The V gene's germline CDR1 is SEHNR and CDR2 FQNEAQ (reference sequence). CDR3 nucleotides: TGTGCCAGCAGCTTGACTAGCGGGAGAAGAGATACGCAGTATTTT. Translating it yields CASSLTSGRRDTQYF.

The chain combines TRBV2 with TRBJ1-1, with 9 nucleotides matching TRBD1. The V segment lost 7 bases and the J segment 0 bases; nucleotides outside the gene matches: 12. The CDR3 length is 17 residues. Germline V gene lookup returns CDR1 SNHLY and CDR2 FYNNEI. CDR3 amino acids: CASILRQGVSLNTEAFF. As DNA, the CDR3 is TGTGCCAGCATCCTAAGACAGGGGGTAAGCTTGAACACTGAAGCTTTCTTT.

The chain's CDR3 is CASSPRGTGTYEQYF. CDR3 nucleotides: TGTGCCAGCTCACCACGGGGGACAGGAACCTACGAGCAGTACTTC. The chain joins TRBV18 to TRBJ2-7; 8 bases map to TRBD1. V shed 1 base and J 2 bases; nucleotides not matched to a gene: 4. The CDR3 runs 15 residues. Germline V gene sequence: CDR1 KGHSH, CDR2 LQKENI.

The CDR3 nucleotides read TGTGCCAGCAGCCAAAATGACGCCGGGATCCTCTATGGCTACACCTTC. Amino acid sequence: CASSQNDAGILYGYTF. This chain uses TRBV11-1 with TRBJ1-2, with D hard to call. Germline V gene sequence: CDR1 SGHAT, CDR2 FQDESV (reference sequence). The V and J ends lost 5 bases and 4 bases respectively, with 20 bases between them. The CDR3 has 16 amino acids.